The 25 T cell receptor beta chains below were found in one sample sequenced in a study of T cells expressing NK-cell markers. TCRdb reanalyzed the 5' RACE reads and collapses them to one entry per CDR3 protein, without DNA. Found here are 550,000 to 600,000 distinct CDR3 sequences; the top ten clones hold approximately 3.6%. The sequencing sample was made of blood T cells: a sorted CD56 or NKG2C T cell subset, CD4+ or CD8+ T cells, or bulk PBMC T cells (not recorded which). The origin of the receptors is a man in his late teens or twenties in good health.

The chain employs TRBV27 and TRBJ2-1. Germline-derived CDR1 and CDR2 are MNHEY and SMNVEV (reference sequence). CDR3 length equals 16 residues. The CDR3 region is CASSLGSGIRNNEQFF.

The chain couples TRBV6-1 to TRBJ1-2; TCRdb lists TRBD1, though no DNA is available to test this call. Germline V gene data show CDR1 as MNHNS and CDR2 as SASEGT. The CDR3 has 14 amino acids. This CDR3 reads CASGPGGANYGYTF.

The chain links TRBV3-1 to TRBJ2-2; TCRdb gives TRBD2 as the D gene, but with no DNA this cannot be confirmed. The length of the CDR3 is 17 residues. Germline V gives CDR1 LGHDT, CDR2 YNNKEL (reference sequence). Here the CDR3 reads CASSLFSGSLGTGELFF.

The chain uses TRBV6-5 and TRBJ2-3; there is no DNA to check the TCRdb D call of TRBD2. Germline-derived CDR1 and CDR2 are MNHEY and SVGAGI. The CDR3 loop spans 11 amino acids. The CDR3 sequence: CASRAGDTQYF.

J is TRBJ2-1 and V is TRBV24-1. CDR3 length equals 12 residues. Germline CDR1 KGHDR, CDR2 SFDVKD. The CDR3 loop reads CATSEVSDEQFF.

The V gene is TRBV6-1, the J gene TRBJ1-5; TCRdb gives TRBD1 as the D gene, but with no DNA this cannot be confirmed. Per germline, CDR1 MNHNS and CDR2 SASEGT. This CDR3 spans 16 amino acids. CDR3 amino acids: CASSEGSRGRNQPQHF.

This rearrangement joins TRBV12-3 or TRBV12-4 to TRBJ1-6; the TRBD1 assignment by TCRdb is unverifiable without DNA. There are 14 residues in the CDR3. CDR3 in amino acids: CASSTTGGNSPLHF.

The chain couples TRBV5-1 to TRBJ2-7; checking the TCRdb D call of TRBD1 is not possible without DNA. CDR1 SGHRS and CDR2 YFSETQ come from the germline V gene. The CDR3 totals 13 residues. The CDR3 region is CASTRDGHYEQYF.

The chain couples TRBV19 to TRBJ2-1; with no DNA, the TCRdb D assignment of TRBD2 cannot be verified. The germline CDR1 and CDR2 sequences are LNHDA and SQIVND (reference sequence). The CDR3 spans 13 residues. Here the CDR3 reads CASSGSSGNRQFF.

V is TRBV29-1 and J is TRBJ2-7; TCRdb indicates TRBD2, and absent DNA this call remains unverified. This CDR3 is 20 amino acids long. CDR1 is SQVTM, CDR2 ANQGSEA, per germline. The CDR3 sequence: CSVEAPGGTSGRASSYEQYF.

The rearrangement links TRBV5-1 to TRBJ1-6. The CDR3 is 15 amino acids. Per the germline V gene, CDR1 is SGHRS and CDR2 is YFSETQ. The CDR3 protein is CASSLGRLNNSPLHF.

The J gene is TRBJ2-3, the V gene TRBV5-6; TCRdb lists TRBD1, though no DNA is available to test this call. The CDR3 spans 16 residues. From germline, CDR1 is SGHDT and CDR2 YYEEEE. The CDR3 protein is CASSAFRDRITDTQYF.

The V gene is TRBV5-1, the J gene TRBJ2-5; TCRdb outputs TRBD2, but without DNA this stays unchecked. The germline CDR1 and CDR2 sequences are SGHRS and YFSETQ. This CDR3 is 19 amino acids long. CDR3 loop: CASSPTTKGREWPQETQYF.

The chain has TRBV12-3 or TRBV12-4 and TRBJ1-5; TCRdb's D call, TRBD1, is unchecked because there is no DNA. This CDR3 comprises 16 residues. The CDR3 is CASSFRDRGHNQPQHF.

The CDR3 loop reads CASSSDLGTYEQYF. The V and J genes are TRBV2 and TRBJ2-7. The CDR3 runs to 14 residues. Germline CDR1 is SNHLY and CDR2 is FYNNEI.

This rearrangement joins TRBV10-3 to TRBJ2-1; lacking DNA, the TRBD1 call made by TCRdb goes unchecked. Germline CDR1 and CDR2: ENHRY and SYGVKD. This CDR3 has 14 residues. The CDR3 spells CAIRPGGSYNEQFF.

The CDR3 sequence: CASSYGGADTQYF. The chain joins TRBV5-1 to TRBJ2-3. This CDR3 spans 13 amino acids. From germline, CDR1 is SGHRS and CDR2 YFSETQ. Looking up the rest from reference TRBV5-1 and TRBJ2-3 gives the full variable domain: KAGVTQTPRYLIKTRGQQVTLSCSPISGHRSVSWYQQTPGQGLQFLFEYFSETQRNKGNFPGRFSGRQFSNSRSEMNVSTLELGDSALYLCASSYGGADTQYFGPGTRLTVL.

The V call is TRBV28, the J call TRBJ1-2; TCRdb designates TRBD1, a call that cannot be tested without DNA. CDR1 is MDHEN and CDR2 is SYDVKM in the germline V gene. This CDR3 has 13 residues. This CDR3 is CASSSGGIYGYTF.

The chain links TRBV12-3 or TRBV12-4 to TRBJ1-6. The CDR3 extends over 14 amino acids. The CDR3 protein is CASSLTGRSSPLHF.

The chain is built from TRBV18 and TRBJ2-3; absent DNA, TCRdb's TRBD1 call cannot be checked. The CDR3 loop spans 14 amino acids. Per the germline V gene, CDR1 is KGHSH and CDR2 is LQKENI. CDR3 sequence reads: CASTTIGVSDTQYF.

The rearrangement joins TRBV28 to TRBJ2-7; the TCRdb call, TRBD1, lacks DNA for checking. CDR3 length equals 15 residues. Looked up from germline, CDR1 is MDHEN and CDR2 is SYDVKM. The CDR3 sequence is CASREREEGAYEQYF.

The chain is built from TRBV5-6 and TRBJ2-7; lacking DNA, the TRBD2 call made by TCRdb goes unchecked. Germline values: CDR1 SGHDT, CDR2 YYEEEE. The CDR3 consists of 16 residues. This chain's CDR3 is CASSSLASGRTGEQYF. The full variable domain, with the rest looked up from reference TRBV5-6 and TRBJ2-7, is DAGVTQSPTHLIKTRGQQVTLRCSPKSGHDTVSWYQQALGQGPQFIFQYYEEEERQRGNFPDRFSGHQFPNYSSELNVNALLLGDSALYLCASSSLASGRTGEQYFGPGTRLTVT.

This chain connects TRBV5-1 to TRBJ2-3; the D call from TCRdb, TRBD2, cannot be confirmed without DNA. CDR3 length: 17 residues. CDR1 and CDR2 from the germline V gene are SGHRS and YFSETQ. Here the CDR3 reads CASSLGLASGYTDTQYF.

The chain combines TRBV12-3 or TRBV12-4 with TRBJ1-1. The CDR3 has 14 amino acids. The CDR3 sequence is CASSFSPSWPEAFF.

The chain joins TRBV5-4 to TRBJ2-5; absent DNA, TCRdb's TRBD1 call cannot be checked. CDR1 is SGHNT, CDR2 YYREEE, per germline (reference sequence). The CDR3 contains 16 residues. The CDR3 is CASSGRGQGLLETQYF.